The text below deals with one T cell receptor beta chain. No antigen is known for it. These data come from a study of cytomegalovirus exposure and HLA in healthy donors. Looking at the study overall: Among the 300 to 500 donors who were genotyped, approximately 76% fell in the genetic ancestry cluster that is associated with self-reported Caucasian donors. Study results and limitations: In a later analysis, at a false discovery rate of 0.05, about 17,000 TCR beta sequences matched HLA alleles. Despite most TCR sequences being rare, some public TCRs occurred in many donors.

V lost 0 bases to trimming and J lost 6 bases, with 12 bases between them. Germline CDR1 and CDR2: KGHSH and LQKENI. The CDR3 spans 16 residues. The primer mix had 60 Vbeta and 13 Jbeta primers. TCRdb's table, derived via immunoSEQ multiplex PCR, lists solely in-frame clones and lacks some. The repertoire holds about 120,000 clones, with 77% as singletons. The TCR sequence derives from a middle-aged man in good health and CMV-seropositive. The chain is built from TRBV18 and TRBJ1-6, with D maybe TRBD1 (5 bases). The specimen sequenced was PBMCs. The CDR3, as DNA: TGTGCCAGCTCACCACCTTCCGACGGGGGTAATTCACCCCTCCACTTT. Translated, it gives CASSPPSDGGNSPLHF.